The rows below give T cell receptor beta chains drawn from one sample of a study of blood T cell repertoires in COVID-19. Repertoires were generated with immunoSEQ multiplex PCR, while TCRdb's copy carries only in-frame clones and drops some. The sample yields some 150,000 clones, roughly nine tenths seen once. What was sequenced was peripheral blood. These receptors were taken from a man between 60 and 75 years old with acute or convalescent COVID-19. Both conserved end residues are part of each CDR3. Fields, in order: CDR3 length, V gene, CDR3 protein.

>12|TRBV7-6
CASSLPRAEAFF
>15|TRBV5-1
CASSTQGPRHEKLFF
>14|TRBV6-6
CASSYMEGGGEAFF
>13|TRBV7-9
CASSSEGGTGWFF
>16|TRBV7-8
CASSITGLAGSSEQFF
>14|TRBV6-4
CASSDKFGDYGYTF
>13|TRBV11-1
CASSPGQKFEAFF
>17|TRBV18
CASSAPGQGALNEKLFF
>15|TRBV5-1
CASSLARGAGNTIYF
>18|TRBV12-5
CASGRYLGGGEGNQPQHF
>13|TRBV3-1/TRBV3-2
CASIGGRYTEAFF
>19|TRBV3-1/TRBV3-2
CASSQESIYRGQGCTEAFF
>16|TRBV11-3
CASSLQSGGQTGELFF
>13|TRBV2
CASSALQGAEAFF
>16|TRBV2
CASSEDAGGAKNIQYF
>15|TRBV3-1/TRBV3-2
CASSSDISYNSPLHF
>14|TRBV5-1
CASSLAGTYNEQFF
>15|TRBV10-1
CASSGTGTGDHEQYF
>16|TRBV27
CASSPTDRGFYSPLHF
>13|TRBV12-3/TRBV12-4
CASSTWTDYGYTF
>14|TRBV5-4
CASSFQGDTGELFF
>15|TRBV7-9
CASSLEGGRPYGYTF
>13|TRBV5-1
CASSQRQATEAFF
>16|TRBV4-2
CASSQDAGPPTNEQYF
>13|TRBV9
CASSIDQGYEQYF
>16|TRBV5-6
CASSWGDRAVYSPLHF
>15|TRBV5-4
CASSPGLAGTGELFF
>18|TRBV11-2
CASSLSAGTGGVYYGYTF
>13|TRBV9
CASSAGGAGELFF
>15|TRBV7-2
CASSRAQTYYNEQFF
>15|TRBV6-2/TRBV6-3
CASSRLEVPGEKLFF
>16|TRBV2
CASSEEGGGTYNEQFF
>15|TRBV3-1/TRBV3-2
CASSLSQGSNQPQHF
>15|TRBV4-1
CASSRPQGRGNEQFF
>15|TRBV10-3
CAISGLAGDTGELFF
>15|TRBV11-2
CASSLDGGPTGELFF
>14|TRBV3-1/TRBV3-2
CASSRGTTNEKLFF
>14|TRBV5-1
CASTLGGYVNEQFF
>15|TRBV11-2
CASSLGSGIPYEQYF
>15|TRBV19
CASSIVAGGDYGYTF
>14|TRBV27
CASSIGGLNTEAFF
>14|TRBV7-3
CASSASGGSTEAFF